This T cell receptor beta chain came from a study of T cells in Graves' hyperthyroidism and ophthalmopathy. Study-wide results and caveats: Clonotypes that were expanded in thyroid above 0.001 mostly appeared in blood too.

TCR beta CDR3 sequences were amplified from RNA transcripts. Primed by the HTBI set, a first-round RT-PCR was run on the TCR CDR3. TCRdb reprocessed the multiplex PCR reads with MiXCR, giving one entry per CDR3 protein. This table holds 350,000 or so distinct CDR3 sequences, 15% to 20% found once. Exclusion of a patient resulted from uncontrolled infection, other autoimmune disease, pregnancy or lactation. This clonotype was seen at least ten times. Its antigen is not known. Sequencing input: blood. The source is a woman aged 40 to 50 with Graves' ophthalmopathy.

The CDR3, as DNA: TGTGCCACCAACGGACAGGGGAAGGGGGACACCGGGGAGCTGTTTTTT. Its translation is CATNGQGKGDTGELFF. The rearrangement joins TRBV28 to TRBJ2-2, with TRBD1 matching over 9 bases. Trimming cost V 10 bases and J 3 bases; bases outside gene matches: 12. This CDR3 region has 16 residues. Per the germline V gene, CDR1 is MDHEN and CDR2 is SYDVKM.